One sample yielded the 24 T cell receptor beta chains listed below, sequenced in a study of T cells in Graves' hyperthyroidism and ophthalmopathy. It was RNA transcripts that yielded the amplified TCR beta CDR3 regions. With the HTBI primer set, the TCR CDR3 went through a first round of RT-PCR. TCRdb reanalysed the multiplex PCR reads using MiXCR and keeps one entry per CDR3 protein. The table includes 750,000 to 950,000 distinct CDR3 sequences, roughly 37% detected once. The sample comprised blood. These receptors were taken from a man aged 18 to 29 with Graves' hyperthyroidism.

This clonotype has at least ten counts. The chain joins TRBV7-2 to TRBJ2-5; 7 nucleotides line up with TRBD2. This CDR3 is 15 amino acids long. CDR1 is SGHTA, CDR2 FQGNSA, per germline. The V segment lost 4 bases and the J segment 5 bases; nucleotides outside the gene matches: 10. CDR3 amino acids: CASSSVAGVGETQYF. The CDR3 DNA is TGTGCCAGCAGCTCAGTCGCGGGGGTAGGGGAGACCCAGTACTTC.

The rearrangement uses TRBV10-3 and TRBJ2-3; D is undetermined. Germline CDR1 reads ENHRY; CDR2 reads SYGVKD. V lost 2 bases and J 1 base, leaving 4 bases between the germline ends. The CDR3 totals 13 residues. The CDR3 here is CAISETGTDTQYF. The CDR3 coding sequence is TGTGCCATCAGTGAGACAGGCACAGATACGCAGTATTTT.

V gene TRBV12-3 or TRBV12-4 combines with J gene TRBJ1-2, with 9 bases that match TRBD1. V trimming: 5 bases; J trimming: 7 bases; junction bases outside the gene matches: 8. The CDR3 consists of 14 residues. The CDR3 loop is CASSDRGRNFGYTF. For the CDR3, the DNA is TGTGCCAGCAGTGACAGGGGGAGGAATTTTGGCTACACCTTC.

This sequence joins TRBV12-3 or TRBV12-4 and TRBJ1-2; 7 bases are a match to TRBD1. V trimming: 2 bases; J trimming: 7 bases; junction bases outside the gene matches: 7. The CDR3 consists of 14 residues. The CDR3 region has the DNA TGTGCCAGCAGTTTATCCAGGGGGAAAGGTGGCTACACCTTC. This codes for CASSLSRGKGGYTF.

This clonotype has just one count. This chain connects TRBV20-1 to TRBJ2-7; TRBD2 aligns across 8 bases. Germline V gives CDR1 DFQATT, CDR2 SNEGSKA (reference sequence). This CDR3 is 14 amino acids long. V was clipped by 2 bases and J by 2 bases; unmatched bases: 5. CDR3 amino acids: CSARPRGGPYEQYF. The CDR3 DNA sequence: TGCAGTGCTAGACCCCGGGGGGGCCCCTACGAGCAGTACTTC.

The chain joins TRBV7-2 to TRBJ2-7; D is unclear. Trimming took 5 bases from V and 1 from J, leaving 12 bases between them. Germline values: CDR1 SGHTA, CDR2 FQGNSA. The CDR3 runs to 14 residues. CDR3 amino acids: CASSQDPRSYEQYF. The CDR3 DNA is TGTGCCAGCAGCCAAGATCCCCGTTCCTACGAGCAGTACTTC. Looking up the rest from reference TRBV7-2 and TRBJ2-7 gives the full variable domain: GAGVSQSPSNKVTEKGKDVELRCDPISGHTALYWYRQSLGQGLEFLIYFQGNSAPDKSGLPSDRFSAERTGGSVSTLTIQRTQQEDSAVYLCASSQDPRSYEQYFGPGTRLTVT.

This clonotype was seen repeatedly, ten times or more. This chain links TRBV7-9 with TRBJ1-2; TRBD1 agrees at 7 bases. Germline CDR1 SEHNR, CDR2 FQNEAQ (reference sequence). This CDR3 comprises 14 residues. The junction had 3 bases not matched to a gene; V was cut back by 0 bases and J by 5 bases. DNA of the CDR3: TGTGCCAGCAGCTTAGCCGGGACAGTTTATGGCTACACCTTC. As protein: CASSLAGTVYGYTF.

The J gene is TRBJ2-7, the V gene TRBV19; D gene uncertain. The CDR3 has 13 residues. Germline V gene data show CDR1 as LNHDA and CDR2 as SQIVND (reference sequence). V was shortened by 9 bases and J by 6 bases, with 18 bases between the two germline ends. This CDR3 is CASSQDLSFEQYF. For the CDR3, the DNA is TGTGCCAGCAGCCAAGATTTGAGCTTCGAGCAGTACTTC.

This clonotype has at least ten counts. This chain joins TRBV11-2 and TRBJ1-6; no firm D call. CDR3 length: 14 amino acids. Germline V gives CDR1 SGHAT, CDR2 FQNNGV. Trimming took 2 bases from V and 5 from J, leaving 7 bases between them. The CDR3 spells CASSLSNNNSPLHF. CDR3 nucleotides: TGTGCCAGCAGCTTATCGAATAATAATTCACCCCTCCACTTT.

The chain combines TRBV12-5 with TRBJ1-5, with D possibly matching TRBD1 (5 bases). Germline V gives CDR1 LGHNT, CDR2 FRNRAP. The CDR3 is made up of 13 amino acids. Trimming removed 1 base from V and 6 bases from J, with 7 bases in between. In DNA, the CDR3 is TGTGCTAGTGGTTTGGCTGGGGGTCAGCCCCAGCATTTT. Translated, it gives CASGLAGGQPQHF.

This clonotype was seen a handful of times. The chain has TRBV2 and TRBJ1-2; TRBD1 is a possible D gene (5 bases). The CDR3 length is 16 residues. With 6 bases removed from V and 2 bases from J, the gap between germline ends came to 19 bases. Germline values: CDR1 SNHLY, CDR2 FYNNEI. The CDR3, as DNA: TGTGCCAGCAGCCAAGAAGTCAGGGCCTGGAACTATGGCTACACCTTC. It codes for CASSQEVRAWNYGYTF.

The gene calls are TRBV7-9 and TRBJ2-7, with D tentatively TRBD1 (5 bases). CDR3 length: 13 amino acids. V shed 3 bases and J shed 5 bases, with 11 bases lying between them. Germline V gives CDR1 SEHNR, CDR2 FQNEAQ (reference sequence). Here the CDR3 DNA reads TGTGCCAGCAGCTTGGAAGGGGTAAACGAGCAGTACTTC. Amino acid sequence: CASSLEGVNEQYF.

Many counts were recorded for this clonotype. The genes are TRBV7-8 and TRBJ1-5; possibly TRBD1 for D (5 bases). The CDR3 covers 14 residues. From germline, CDR1 is SGHVS and CDR2 FQNEAQ. Trimming took off 4 bases at V and 7 bases at J, with 14 bases between the two ends. CDR3 residues: CASSSGPLGQPQHF. The DNA of the CDR3 is TGTGCCAGCAGCTCGGGACCGCTCGGGCAGCCCCAGCATTTT.

The chain couples TRBV20-1 to TRBJ2-5; TRBD2 aligns across 10 bases. Germline V gene data show CDR1 as DFQATT and CDR2 as SNEGSKA (reference sequence). Unmatched junction bases numbered 10, after V lost 0 bases and J lost 0 bases. CDR3 length: 18 amino acids. The CDR3 spells CSARDIPLAGGYQETQYF. The CDR3 DNA reads as TGCAGTGCTAGAGATATCCCCTTAGCGGGGGGCTACCAAGAGACCCAGTACTTC.

This clonotype came up many times. J is TRBJ1-1 and V is TRBV5-1; D is possibly TRBD1 (5 bases). This CDR3 has 12 residues. Trimming shortened V by 7 bases and J by 10 bases, and 17 bases separated the two germline ends. Germline V gives CDR1 SGHRS, CDR2 YFSETQ. Here the CDR3 reads CASGLLTVGAFF. The CDR3 coding sequence is TGCGCCAGCGGACTTTTGACAGTCGGAGCTTTCTTT.

The V call is TRBV6-2 or TRBV6-3, the J call TRBJ1-5; D is ambiguous. The V and J ends lost 6 bases and 9 bases respectively, with 18 bases between them. Germline V lookup: CDR1 MNHEY, CDR2 SVGEGT. CDR3 size: 14 residues. This CDR3 reads CASSIRSGGSPQHF. The CDR3 DNA reads as TGTGCCAGCAGCATCCGGTCGGGTGGCTCGCCCCAGCATTTT.

Details on this clonotype: At one boundary the junction diverges from the germline segment, which might be a read error. This sequence joins TRBV24-1 and TRBJ2-2, with D perhaps matching TRBD1 (6 bases). The CDR3 spans 14 residues. CDR1 and CDR2 (germline): KGHDR, SFDVKD. CDR3 sequence (DNA): TGTGCCACCAGTGATGACAGGAACACCGGGGAGCTGTCTTGG. This codes for CATSDDRNTGELSW.

The J gene is TRBJ1-1, the V gene TRBV20-1, with a tentative D call TRBD1 (5 bases). The germline gives CDR1 DFQATT, CDR2 SNEGSKA (reference sequence). Trimming stripped 1 base from V and 5 bases from J, with 17 bases between. The CDR3 runs to 15 residues. CDR3 region: CSARAAGARGTEAFF. The DNA of the CDR3 is TGCAGTGCTAGAGCCGCCGGGGCCCGAGGGACTGAAGCTTTCTTT.

V usage is TRBV4-1 and J usage is TRBJ1-2; D not resolved. The CDR3 length is 14 residues. The ends were cut back, 3 bases at V and 0 bases at J, with 8 bases in the middle. The germline gives CDR1 MGHRA, CDR2 YSYEKL. Here the CDR3 DNA reads TGCGCCAGCAGCCAGGTCGGCGCTAACTATGGCTACACCTTC. Its protein product is CASSQVGANYGYTF.

The chain is built from TRBV10-2 and TRBJ1-1; D is unresolved. Germline-derived CDR1 and CDR2 are WSHSY and SAAADI. Trimming stripped 5 bases from V and 0 bases from J, with 16 bases between. This CDR3 has 16 amino acids. The CDR3 is CASSMLGSVLNTEAFF. DNA for the CDR3: TGCGCCAGCAGTATGCTTGGGAGCGTCCTGAACACTGAAGCTTTCTTT.

The J gene is TRBJ2-6, the V gene TRBV13; TRBD1 is a possible D gene (5 bases). With 5 bases removed from V and 0 bases from J, the gap between germline ends came to 17 bases. Germline values: CDR1 PRHDT, CDR2 FYEKMQ (reference sequence). The CDR3 loop spans 18 amino acids. The CDR3 protein is CASSHMGLVRSGANVLTF. As DNA, the CDR3 is TGTGCCAGCAGCCACATGGGGCTTGTCCGCTCTGGGGCCAACGTCCTGACTTTC.

J is TRBJ1-1 and V is TRBV10-2, with D maybe TRBD1 (6 bases). The germline gives CDR1 WSHSY, CDR2 SAAADI. The V and J ends lost 7 bases and 2 bases respectively, with 17 bases between them. The CDR3 is 15 residues long. The CDR3 region has the DNA TGCGCCAGCACTCTGACAGGAGACTCAAACACTGAAGCTTTCTTT. The encoded protein is CASTLTGDSNTEAFF.

This clonotype occurred many times. The rearrangement joins TRBV29-1 to TRBJ1-2; 10 nucleotides line up with TRBD1. The CDR3 has 14 residues. Per germline, CDR1 SQVTM and CDR2 ANQGSEA. Germline trimming cut 5 bases from V and 8 bases from J; bases unmatched to any gene: 11. CDR3 DNA: TGCAGCGTTAAACCGGACAGGGGGTTGGGAGGCTACACCTTC. Protein: CSVKPDRGLGGYTF.

This rearrangement joins TRBV12-3 or TRBV12-4 to TRBJ2-5, with D unclear. The V end was cut by 6 bases, the J end by 3 bases, with 11 bases between. The CDR3 is 13 residues long. CDR3 sequence (DNA): TGTGCCAGCAGCCCTAAAACCGAAGAGACCCAGTACTTC. Its protein is CASSPKTEETQYF.